Presented here are 10 T cell receptor beta chains from one specimen sequenced in a study of long-term antiretroviral therapy in people with HIV (dated by TCRdb to between 2022 and 2023). The immunoSEQ hsTCRB v3.0 assay was used at survey level resolution to sequence the TRB variable region. Drawn from immuneACCESS, this table holds only the in-frame rearrangements with V and J called that TCRdb kept. Clones are partly lost; checked studies trace under half to an unresolved V gene and leave the rest unexplained. The sample data list about 22,000 clones, and 85% to 90% of these were observed just once. Nearly 7.5% of the sample rests with the top ten. Specimen: unsorted PBMCs, collected 1.8 years before starting antiretroviral therapy. The receptors were sampled from a woman in her twenties or thirties with HIV.

The rearrangement links TRBV6-1 to TRBJ2-5; D remains ambiguous. Trimming left V 1 base short and J 2 bases short, with 8 bases between. Germline CDR1 is MNHNS and CDR2 is SASEGT. This CDR3 region has 14 residues. The DNA for the CDR3 is TGTGCCAGCAGTGAAGGTGGGGTGCAAGAGACCCAGTACTTC. Translation: CASSEGGVQETQYF.

The chain carries TRBV12-1 and TRBJ1-5; the D call TRBD1 from the table was never checked on the DNA. TRBV12-1 is termed a pseudogene. The CDR3 totals 16 residues. CDR3 region: CAGRPRTGISDQPQHF. In DNA, the CDR3 is TGTGCCGGCCGCCCCAGGACAGGGATCTCGGATCAGCCCCAGCATTTT.

J is TRBJ1-1 and V is TRBV20-1; D might be TRBD1 (5 bases). Looked up from germline, CDR1 is DFQATT and CDR2 is SNEGSKA (reference sequence). The CDR3 contains 11 residues. V dropped 5 bases and J dropped 4 bases, with 8 bases sitting between them. The CDR3 reads CSAGDATEAFF. The CDR3 DNA follows: TGCAGTGCTGGGGACGCCACTGAAGCTTTCTTT.

This chain joins TRBV19 and TRBJ2-2, with 7 bases identical to TRBD2. CDR1 and CDR2 from the germline V gene are LNHDA and SQIVND (reference sequence). The CDR3 spans 16 residues. With V trimmed by 3 bases and J by 1 base, 5 bases remained unmatched. Here the CDR3 DNA reads TGTGCCAGTAGTATTGGGGTAGCGGGGAACACCGGGGAGCTGTTTTTT. It yields the protein CASSIGVAGNTGELFF.

The sample holds one count of this clone. The V gene is TRBV9, the J gene TRBJ2-2; 7 nucleotides agree with TRBD1. The CDR3 has 17 amino acids. Unmatched junction bases numbered 9, after V lost 4 bases and J lost 0 bases. Germline V lookup: CDR1 SGDLS, CDR2 YYNGEE. The CDR3 loop is CASSPRRGTANTGELFF. CDR3 DNA: TGTGCCAGCAGCCCCCGCCGTGGGACAGCGAACACCGGGGAGCTGTTTTTT.

This chain uses TRBV2 with TRBJ1-1; 8 nucleotides match TRBD1. In germline, CDR1 is SNHLY, CDR2 FYNNEI. The CDR3 sequence is 13 residues long. J was trimmed by 3 bases and V by 6 bases; bases with no gene match: 3. The CDR3 DNA reads TGTGCCAGCAGCCTGACAGGGGACACTGAAGCTTTCTTT. Translated: CASSLTGDTEAFF.

The chain has TRBV2 and TRBJ2-3; TRBD1 is a possible D gene (6 bases). V dropped 5 bases and J dropped 0 bases, with 15 bases sitting between them. The CDR3 is 16 amino acids. Germline V gene sequence: CDR1 SNHLY, CDR2 FYNNEI. In DNA form, the CDR3 reads TGTGCCAGCAGTCCACAGGGCCCCTATAGCACAGATACGCAGTATTTT. It codes for CASSPQGPYSTDTQYF.

The chain links TRBV2 to TRBJ2-3; D gene ambiguous. The CDR3 runs to 14 residues. In germline, CDR1 is SNHLY, CDR2 FYNNEI. The V end lost 4 bases, the J end lost 0 bases, and 8 bases lay between the germline ends. The CDR3 reads CASSAGRSTDTQYF. CDR3 DNA: TGTGCCAGCAGTGCGGGTAGGAGCACAGATACGCAGTATTTT.

The count of this clone is one. The chain combines TRBV7-6 with TRBJ1-1; no firm D call. The V end lost 0 bases, the J end lost 3 bases, and 5 bases lay between the germline ends. CDR3 length: 13 residues. From germline, CDR1 is SGHVS and CDR2 FNYEAQ. The DNA of the CDR3 is TGTGCCAGCAGCTTAGCGTTTGACACTGAAGCTTTCTTT. Translation gives CASSLAFDTEAFF.

This clone was seen a single time. The gene calls are TRBV4-2 and TRBJ1-4; the D is unclear. With 1 base removed from V and 0 bases from J, the gap between germline ends came to 15 bases. Germline values: CDR1 LGHNA, CDR2 YNFKEQ. The CDR3 length is 18 residues. The CDR3 is CASSQAVGAGATNEKLFF. The DNA of the CDR3 is TGTGCCAGCAGCCAAGCCGTAGGTGCAGGTGCAACTAATGAAAAACTGTTTTTT.